This TCR beta chain was retrieved from a study of tumor and adjacent non-tumor tissue in lung cancer. Overall study findings and caveats: Shorter survival was associated with higher TCR diversity in tumors.

Concerning this clonotype itself: Its antigen is currently unknown. One end of the junction fails to match germline, which may point to a read error.

Three rounds of nested PCR, following a modified ARM-PCR protocol, produced the TCRbeta library. MiXCR, applied by TCRdb to the multiplex PCR reads, yields one record per CDR3 protein. The sample contains 120,000 or so distinct CDR3 sequences, 84% of which appear only once. The template was RNA from unsorted bulk tissue. From germline, CDR1 is LGHNA and CDR2 YSLEER. CDR3 length equals 14 residues. The chain recombines TRBV4-3 with TRBJ2-7; tentative D call: TRBD2 (6 bases). Sample: lung tumor tissue. The receptor's source is a man between 65 and 85 years old with non-small cell lung cancer. For the CDR3, the DNA is TGCGCCAGTAGCCAAGGGACTTACTCCTACGATCAGTACTTC. Protein product: CASSQGTYSYDQYF.